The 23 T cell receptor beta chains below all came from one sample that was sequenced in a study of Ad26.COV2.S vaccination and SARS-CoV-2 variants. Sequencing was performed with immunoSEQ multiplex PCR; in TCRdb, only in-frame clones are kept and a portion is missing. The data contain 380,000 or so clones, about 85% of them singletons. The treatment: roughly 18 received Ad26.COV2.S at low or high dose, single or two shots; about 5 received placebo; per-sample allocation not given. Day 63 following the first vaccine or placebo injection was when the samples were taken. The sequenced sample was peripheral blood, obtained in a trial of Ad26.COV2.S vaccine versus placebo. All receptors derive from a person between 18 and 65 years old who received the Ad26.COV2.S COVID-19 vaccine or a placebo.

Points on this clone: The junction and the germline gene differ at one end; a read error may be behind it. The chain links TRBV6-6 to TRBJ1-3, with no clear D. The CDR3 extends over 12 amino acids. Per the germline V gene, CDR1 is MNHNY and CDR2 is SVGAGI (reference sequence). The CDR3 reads CASSDSGNTIYF. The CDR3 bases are TGTGCCAGCAGTGACTCTGGAAACACCATATATTTT.

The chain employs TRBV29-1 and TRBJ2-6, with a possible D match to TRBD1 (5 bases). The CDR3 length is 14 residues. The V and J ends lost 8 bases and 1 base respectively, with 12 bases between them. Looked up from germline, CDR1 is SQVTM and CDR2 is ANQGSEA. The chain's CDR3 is CSCDGASGANVLTF. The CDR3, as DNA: TGCAGCTGTGATGGGGCGTCTGGGGCCAACGTCCTGACTTTC.

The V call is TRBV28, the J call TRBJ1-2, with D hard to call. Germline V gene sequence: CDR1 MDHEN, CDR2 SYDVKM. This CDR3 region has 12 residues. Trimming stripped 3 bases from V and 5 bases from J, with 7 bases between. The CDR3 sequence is CASSFAGYGYTF. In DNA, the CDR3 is TGTGCCAGCAGTTTCGCGGGATATGGCTACACCTTC.

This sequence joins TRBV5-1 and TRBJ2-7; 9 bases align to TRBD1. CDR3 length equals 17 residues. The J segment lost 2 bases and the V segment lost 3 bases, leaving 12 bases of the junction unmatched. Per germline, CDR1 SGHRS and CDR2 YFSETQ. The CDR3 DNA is TGCGCCAGCAGCTCAACCTCCGGGACAGGGACCACCTACGAGCAGTACTTC. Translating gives CASSSTSGTGTTYEQYF.

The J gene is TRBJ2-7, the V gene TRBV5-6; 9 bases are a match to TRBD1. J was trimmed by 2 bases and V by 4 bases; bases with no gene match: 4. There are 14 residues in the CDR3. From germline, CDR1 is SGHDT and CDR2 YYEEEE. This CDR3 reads CASSTTGGPYEQYF. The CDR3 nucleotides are TGTGCCAGCAGCACCACAGGGGGCCCCTACGAGCAGTACTTC.

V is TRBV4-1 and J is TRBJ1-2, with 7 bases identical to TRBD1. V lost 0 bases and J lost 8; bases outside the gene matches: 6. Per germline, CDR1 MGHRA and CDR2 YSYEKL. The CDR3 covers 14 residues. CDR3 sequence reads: CASSQDQTGLGYTF. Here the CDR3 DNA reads TGCGCCAGCAGCCAAGACCAGACAGGGTTAGGCTACACCTTC.

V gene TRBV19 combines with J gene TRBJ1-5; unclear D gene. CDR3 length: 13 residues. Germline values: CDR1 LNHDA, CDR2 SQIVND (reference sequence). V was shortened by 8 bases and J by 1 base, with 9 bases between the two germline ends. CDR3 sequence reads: CASYGVSNQPQHF. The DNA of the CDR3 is TGTGCCAGTTACGGGGTCAGCAATCAGCCCCAGCATTTT.

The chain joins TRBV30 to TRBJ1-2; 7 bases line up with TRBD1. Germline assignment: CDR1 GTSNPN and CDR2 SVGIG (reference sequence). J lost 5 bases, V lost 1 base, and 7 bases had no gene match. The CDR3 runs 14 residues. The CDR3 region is CAWSGTGGAYGYTF. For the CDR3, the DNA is TGTGCCTGGAGTGGGACAGGTGGGGCTTATGGCTACACCTTC.

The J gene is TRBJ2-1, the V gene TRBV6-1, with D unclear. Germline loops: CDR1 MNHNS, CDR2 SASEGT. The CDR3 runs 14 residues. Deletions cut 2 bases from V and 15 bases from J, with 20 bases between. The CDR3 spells CASSETQAWVRLFF. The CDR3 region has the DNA TGTGCCAGCAGTGAAACGCAGGCCTGGGTTCGACTGTTCTTC.

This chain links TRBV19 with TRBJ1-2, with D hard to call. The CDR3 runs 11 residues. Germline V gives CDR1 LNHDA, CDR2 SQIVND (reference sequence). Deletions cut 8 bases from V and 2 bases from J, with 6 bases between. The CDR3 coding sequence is TGTGCCAGTGCTTCCAACTATGGCTACACCTTC. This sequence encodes CASASNYGYTF.

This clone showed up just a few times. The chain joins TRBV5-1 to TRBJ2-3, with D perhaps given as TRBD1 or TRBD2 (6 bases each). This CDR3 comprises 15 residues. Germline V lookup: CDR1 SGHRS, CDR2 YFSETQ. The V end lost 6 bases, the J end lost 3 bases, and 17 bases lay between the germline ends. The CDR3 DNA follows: TGCGCCAGCACAATAACCGGGGGCGGTACAGATACGCAGTATTTT. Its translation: CASTITGGGTDTQYF.

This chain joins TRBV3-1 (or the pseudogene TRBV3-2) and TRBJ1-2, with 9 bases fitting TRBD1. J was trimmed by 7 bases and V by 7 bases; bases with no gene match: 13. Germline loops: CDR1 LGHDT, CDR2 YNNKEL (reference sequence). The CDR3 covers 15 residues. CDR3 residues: CASTNRGRGGGGYTF. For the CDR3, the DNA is TGTGCCAGCACAAACAGGGGGCGCGGCGGGGGTGGCTACACCTTC.

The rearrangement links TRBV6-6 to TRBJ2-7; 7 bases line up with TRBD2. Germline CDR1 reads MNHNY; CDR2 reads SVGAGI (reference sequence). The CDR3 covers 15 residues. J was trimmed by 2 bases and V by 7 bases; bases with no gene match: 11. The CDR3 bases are TGTGCCAGCAATTCCGGGACTACCTTGACCTACGAGCAGTACTTC. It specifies CASNSGTTLTYEQYF.

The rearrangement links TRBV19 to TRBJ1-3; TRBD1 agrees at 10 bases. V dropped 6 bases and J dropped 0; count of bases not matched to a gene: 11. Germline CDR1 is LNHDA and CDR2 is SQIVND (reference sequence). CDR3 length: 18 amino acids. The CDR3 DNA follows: TGTGCCAGTAGCCAGACCGGGACAGGGGCCTTCTCTGGAAACACCATATATTTT. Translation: CASSQTGTGAFSGNTIYF.

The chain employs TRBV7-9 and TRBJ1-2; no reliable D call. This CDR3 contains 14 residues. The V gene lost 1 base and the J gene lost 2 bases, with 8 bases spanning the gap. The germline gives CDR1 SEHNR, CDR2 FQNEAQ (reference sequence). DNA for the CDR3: TGTGCCAGCAGCTTAGGGCAGTTGAACTATGGCTACACCTTC. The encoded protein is CASSLGQLNYGYTF.

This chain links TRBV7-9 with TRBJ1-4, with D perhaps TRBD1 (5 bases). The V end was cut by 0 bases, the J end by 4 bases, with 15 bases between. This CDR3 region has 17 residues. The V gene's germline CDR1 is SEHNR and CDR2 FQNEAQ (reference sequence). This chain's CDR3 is CASSLAGEGSSNEKLFF. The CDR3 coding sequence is TGTGCCAGCAGCTTAGCCGGGGAGGGGTCGAGTAATGAAAAACTGTTTTTT.

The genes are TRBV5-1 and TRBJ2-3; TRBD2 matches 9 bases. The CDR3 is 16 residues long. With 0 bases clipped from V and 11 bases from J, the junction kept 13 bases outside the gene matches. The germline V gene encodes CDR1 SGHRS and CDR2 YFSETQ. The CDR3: CASSLARASGNEKQYF. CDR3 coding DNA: TGCGCCAGCAGCTTGGCCCGGGCTAGCGGGAATGAAAAGCAGTATTTT.

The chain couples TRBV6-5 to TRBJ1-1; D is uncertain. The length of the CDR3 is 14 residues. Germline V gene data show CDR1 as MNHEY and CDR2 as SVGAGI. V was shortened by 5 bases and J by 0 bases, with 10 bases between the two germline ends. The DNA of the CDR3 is TGTGCCAGCAGTACACAGACTATGAACACTGAAGCTTTCTTT. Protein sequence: CASSTQTMNTEAFF.

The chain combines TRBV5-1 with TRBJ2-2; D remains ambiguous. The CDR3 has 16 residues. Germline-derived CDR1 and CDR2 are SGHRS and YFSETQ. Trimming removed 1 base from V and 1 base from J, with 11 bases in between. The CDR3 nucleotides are TGCGCCAGCAGCTTGTCAGTATCCCAGAACACCGGGGAGCTGTTTTTT. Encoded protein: CASSLSVSQNTGELFF.

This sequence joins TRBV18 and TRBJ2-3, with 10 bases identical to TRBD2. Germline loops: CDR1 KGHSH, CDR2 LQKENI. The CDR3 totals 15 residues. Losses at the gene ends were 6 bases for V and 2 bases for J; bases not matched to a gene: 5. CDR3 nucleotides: TGTGCCAGCTCGCTAGCGGGGGTCCACACAGATACGCAGTATTTT. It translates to CASSLAGVHTDTQYF. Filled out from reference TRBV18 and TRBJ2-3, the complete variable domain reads NAGVMQNPRHLVRRRGQEARLRCSPMKGHSHVYWYRQLPEEGLKFMVYLQKENIIDESGMPKERFSAEFPKEGPSILRIQQVVRGDSAAYFCASSLAGVHTDTQYFGPGTRLTVL.

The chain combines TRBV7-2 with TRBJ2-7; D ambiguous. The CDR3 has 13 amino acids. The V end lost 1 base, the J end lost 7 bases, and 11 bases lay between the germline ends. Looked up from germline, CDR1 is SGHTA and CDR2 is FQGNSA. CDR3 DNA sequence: TGTGCCAGCAGCTTAGTCTTTTCTGGGGAGCAGTACTTC. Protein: CASSLVFSGEQYF.

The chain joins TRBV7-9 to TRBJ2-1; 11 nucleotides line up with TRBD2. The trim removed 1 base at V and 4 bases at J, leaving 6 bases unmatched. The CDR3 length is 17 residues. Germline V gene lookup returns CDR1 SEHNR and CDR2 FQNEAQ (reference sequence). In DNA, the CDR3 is TGTGCCAGCAGCTTAGGCGGTAGCGGGGGGGCTTACAATGAGCAGTTCTTC. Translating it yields CASSLGGSGGAYNEQFF.

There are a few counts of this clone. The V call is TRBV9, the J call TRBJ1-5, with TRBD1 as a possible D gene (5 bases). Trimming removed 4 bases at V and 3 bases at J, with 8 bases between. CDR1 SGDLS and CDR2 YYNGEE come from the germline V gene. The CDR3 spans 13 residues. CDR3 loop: CASSSDTNQPQHF. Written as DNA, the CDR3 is TGTGCCAGCAGCTCGGACACCAATCAGCCCCAGCATTTT.